This TCR beta chain was sequenced for a study of blood T cell repertoires in COVID-19. The overall study: The samples span acute and convalescent COVID-19 from the United States, Italy and Spain. The analysed material was cDNA or gDNA that came from T cells, B-cell-depleted T cells, or PBMCs.

As originally analysed: Amplification with reference gene primers provided the estimates of nucleated cell counts. Produced via immunoSEQ multiplex PCR; TCRdb's table is partial and in-frame only. V, J and clone size were drawn from that table, and D and trimming were deduced from the DNA. The sample lists 240,000 or so clones; approximately 82% were seen once. This TCR derives from a man younger than 45 who had recovered from COVID-19. Sequenced material: peripheral blood.

This CDR3 is CASTTGGGSGYTF. In nucleotides, the CDR3 is TGTGCCAGCACCACAGGGGGCGGGTCTGGCTACACCTTC. The rearrangement joins TRBV28 to TRBJ1-2, with 9 bases lining up with TRBD1. After removal of 7 bases from V and 7 bases from J, the junction contained 7 bases not matched to a gene. CDR1 is MDHEN, CDR2 SYDVKM, per germline. There are 13 residues in the CDR3.